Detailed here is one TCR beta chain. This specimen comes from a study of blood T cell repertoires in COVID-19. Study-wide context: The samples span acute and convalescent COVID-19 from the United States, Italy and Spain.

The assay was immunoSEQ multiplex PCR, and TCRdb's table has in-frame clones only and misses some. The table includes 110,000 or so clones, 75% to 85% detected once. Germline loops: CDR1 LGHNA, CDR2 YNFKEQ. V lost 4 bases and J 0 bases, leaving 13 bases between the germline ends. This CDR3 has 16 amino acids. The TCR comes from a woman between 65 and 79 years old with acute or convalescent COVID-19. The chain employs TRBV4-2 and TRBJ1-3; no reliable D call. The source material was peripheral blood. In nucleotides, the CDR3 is TGTGCCAGCAGCCCCGGGATAGGAATCTCTGGAAACACCATATATTTT. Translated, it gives CASSPGIGISGNTIYF.